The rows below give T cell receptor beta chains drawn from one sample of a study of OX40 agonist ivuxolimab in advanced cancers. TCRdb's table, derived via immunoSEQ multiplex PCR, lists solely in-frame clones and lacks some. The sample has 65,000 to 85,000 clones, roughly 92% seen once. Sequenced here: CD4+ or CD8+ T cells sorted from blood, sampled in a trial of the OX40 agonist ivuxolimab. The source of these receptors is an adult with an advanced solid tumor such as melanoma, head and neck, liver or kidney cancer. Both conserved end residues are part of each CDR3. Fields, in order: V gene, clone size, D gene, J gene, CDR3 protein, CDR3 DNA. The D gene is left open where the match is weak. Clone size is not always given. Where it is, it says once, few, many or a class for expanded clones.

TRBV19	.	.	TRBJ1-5	CASSQAINQPQHF	TGTGCCAGTAGTCAGGCGATTAATCAGCCCCAGCATTTT
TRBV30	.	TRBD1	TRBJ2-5	CAWGTGVTQQETQYF	TGTGCCTGGGGGACAGGGGTAACACAACAAGAGACCCAGTACTTC
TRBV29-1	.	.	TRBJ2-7	CSVGVGTYEQYF	TGCAGCGTTGGAGTGGGCACCTACGAGCAGTACTTC
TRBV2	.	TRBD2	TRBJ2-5	CASSQRGAGETQYF	TGTGCCAGCAGCCAGCGGGGGGCAGGGGAGACCCAGTACTTC
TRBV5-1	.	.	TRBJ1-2	CASSLEGRFDYGYTF	TGCGCCAGCAGCTTGGAGGGACGTTTTGACTATGGCTACACCTTC
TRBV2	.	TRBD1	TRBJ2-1	CASFNGTGFWNEQFF	TGTGCCAGCTTCAACGGGACAGGGTTCTGGAATGAGCAGTTCTTC
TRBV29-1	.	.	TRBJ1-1	CSVVRGVNTEAFF	TGCAGCGTTGTGAGGGGCGTGAACACTGAAGCTTTCTTT
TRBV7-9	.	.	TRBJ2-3	CASSLVLDSQYF	TGTGCCAGCAGCTTAGTTTTAGATTCGCAGTATTTT
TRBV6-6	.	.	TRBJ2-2	CASRGAEGELFF	TGTGCCAGCAGGGGGGCGGAAGGGGAGCTGTTTTTT
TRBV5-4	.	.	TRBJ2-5	CASSSKLVREETQYF	TGTGCCAGCAGTTCCAAACTAGTGCGGGAAGAGACCCAGTACTTC
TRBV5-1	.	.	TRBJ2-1	CASSSRQGNYNEQFF	TGCGCCAGCAGCTCGAGGCAGGGGAACTACAATGAGCAGTTCTTC
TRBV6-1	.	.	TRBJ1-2	CASSEHGSRAYGYTF	TGTGCCAGCAGTGAACATGGATCCAGAGCCTATGGCTACACCTTC
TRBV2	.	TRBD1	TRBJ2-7	CASSPGTGIREQYF	TGTGCCAGCAGTCCCGGGACAGGGATTCGCGAGCAGTACTTC
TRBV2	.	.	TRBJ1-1	CASLRAQGNTEAFF	TGTGCCAGCCTCAGGGCACAGGGTAACACTGAAGCTTTCTTT
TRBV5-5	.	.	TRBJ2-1	CASSPQDSPSYNEQFF	TGTGCCAGCAGCCCCCAGGACTCCCCCTCCTACAATGAGCAGTTCTTC
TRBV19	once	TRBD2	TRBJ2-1	CASSILPLAGRVNEQFF	TGTGCCAGTAGTATACTCCCCCTAGCGGGAAGGGTCAATGAGCAGTTCTTC
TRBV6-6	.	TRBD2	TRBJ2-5	CASRVGLAGDEETQYF	TGTGCCAGCAGGGTGGGACTAGCGGGGGATGAAGAGACCCAGTACTTC
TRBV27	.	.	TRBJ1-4	CAVGGFGNEKLFF	TGTGCCGTAGGAGGTTTCGGTAATGAAAAACTGTTTTTT
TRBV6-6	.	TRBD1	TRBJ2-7	CASRPGQGTYEQYF	TGTGCCAGCAGACCTGGACAGGGGACCTACGAGCAGTACTTC
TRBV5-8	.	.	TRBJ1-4	CASIVGVGEKLFF	TGTGCCAGCATAGTCGGTGTGGGTGAAAAACTGTTTTTT
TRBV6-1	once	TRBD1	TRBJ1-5	CASRGTGDQPQHF	TGTGCCAGCAGAGGGACAGGGGATCAGCCCCAGCATTTT
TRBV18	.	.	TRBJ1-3	CASSPITVRSGNTIYF	TGTGCCAGCTCACCAATCACAGTCCGCTCTGGAAACACCATATATTTT
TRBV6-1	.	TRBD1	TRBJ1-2	CASSERTGAGGYTF	TGTGCCAGCAGTGAACGGACAGGGGCGGGTGGCTACACCTTC
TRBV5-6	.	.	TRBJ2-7	CASSLGALYEQYF	TGTGCCAGCAGCTTGGGGGCACTATACGAGCAGTACTTC
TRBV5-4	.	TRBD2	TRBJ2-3	CASSSAGGPSNTQYF	TGTGCCAGCAGTTCCGCGGGGGGGCCATCGAATACGCAGTATTTT
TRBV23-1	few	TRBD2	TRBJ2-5	CASEYSGRGWETQYF	TGCGCCAGCGAATATAGCGGGAGAGGCTGGGAGACCCAGTACTTC
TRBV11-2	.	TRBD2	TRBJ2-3	CASSRTTWTRGIDTQYF	TGTGCCAGCAGCAGAACGACATGGACTAGAGGGATAGATACGCAGTATTTT
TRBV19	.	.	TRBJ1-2	CASSISAGNGYTF	TGTGCCAGTAGTATCTCCGCAGGGAATGGCTACACCTTC
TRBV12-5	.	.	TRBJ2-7	CASGRLAYEQYF	TGTGCTAGTGGTAGACTTGCCTACGAGCAGTACTTC
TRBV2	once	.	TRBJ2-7	CASSEAPQEWWNEQYF	TGTGCCAGCAGTGAAGCGCCACAGGAGTGGTGGAACGAGCAGTACTTC
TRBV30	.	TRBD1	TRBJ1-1	CARDKQGGNTEAFF	TGTGCCCGCGACAAACAGGGGGGAAACACTGAAGCTTTCTTT
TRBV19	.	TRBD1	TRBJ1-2	CASNDRGHGYTF	TGTGCCAGTAACGACAGGGGGCATGGCTACACCTTC
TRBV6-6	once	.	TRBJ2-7	CASSYSEARTYEQYF	TGTGCCAGCAGTTACTCTGAGGCCAGAACCTACGAGCAGTACTTC
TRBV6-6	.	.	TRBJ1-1	CASVPNTEAFF	TGTGCCAGTGTCCCAAACACTGAAGCTTTCTTT
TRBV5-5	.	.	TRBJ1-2	CASSLITGGYTF	TGTGCCAGCAGCTTGATCACAGGTGGCTACACCTTC
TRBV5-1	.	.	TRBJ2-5	CASSSSGTPQETQYF	TGCGCCAGCAGCAGCTCCGGGACACCCCAAGAGACCCAGTACTTC
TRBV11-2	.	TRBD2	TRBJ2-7	CASRLAGATEQYF	TGTGCCAGCAGGCTAGCGGGGGCTACGGAGCAGTACTTC
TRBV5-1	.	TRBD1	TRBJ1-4	CASSPIGTGEEKLFF	TGCGCCAGCAGCCCTATAGGGACAGGGGAGGAAAAACTGTTTTTT
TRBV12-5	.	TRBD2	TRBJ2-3	CASGLGREGIYADTQYF	TGTGCTAGTGGTTTGGGAAGGGAGGGGATCTATGCAGATACGCAGTATTTT
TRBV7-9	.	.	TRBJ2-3	CASSLSWGSGSTDTQYF	TGTGCCAGCAGCCTTTCGTGGGGTAGCGGAAGCACAGATACGCAGTATTTT
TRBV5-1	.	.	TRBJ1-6	CASSLVQGSYNSPLHF	TGCGCCAGCAGCTTGGTCCAGGGTTCCTATAATTCACCCCTCCACTTT
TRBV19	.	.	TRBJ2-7	CASSGSGYEQYF	TGTGCCAGTAGTGGAAGCGGCTACGAGCAGTACTTC
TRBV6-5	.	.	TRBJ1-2	CASSYSPVNYGYTF	TGTGCCAGCAGTTATTCCCCGGTGAACTATGGCTACACCTTC
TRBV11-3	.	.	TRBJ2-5	CASGGGSRETQYF	TGTGCCAGCGGCGGAGGGAGTCGAGAGACCCAGTACTTC